This TCR beta chain was obtained from a study of T-cell reconstitution after alpha-beta-depleted transplantation in children. Unique molecular identifiers were incorporated into the prepared TCRbeta library. From the PCR reads, TCRdb called clonotypes with MiXCR, one entry per CDR3 protein. The repertoire has 600,000 or so distinct CDR3 sequences, about 21% of them found once; the top ten carry 13% to 15%. There are 13 residues in the CDR3. Trimming took off 0 bases at V and 6 bases at J, with 9 bases between the two ends. CDR1 and CDR2 (germline): MNHEY, SVGAGI. This clonotype was counted between two and nine times. Its antigen remains unidentified. Broader study findings: Expanded graft clones, several hundred of them, were reportedly the source of alpha-beta T cells about two months after transplant. Most T-cell counts and diversity one year after the transplant came from T cells that were newly produced.

This specimen consisted of PBMCs, mostly from graft donor cells, obtained 360 days after TCRalphabeta/CD19-depleted stem cell transplant. V gene TRBV6-5 combines with J gene TRBJ2-7; D unresolved. The sequence was obtained from a boy under two years old who had a stem cell transplant for acute myeloid leukemia, so the T cells may come from the graft donor. In DNA form, the CDR3 reads TGTGCCAGCAGTTACTCTGCGGAGCTCGAGCAGTACTTC. It specifies CASSYSAELEQYF.